This T cell receptor beta chain emerged from a study of T cell changes during pregnancy in multiple sclerosis. The protocol was immunoSEQ multiplex PCR, while the TCRdb copy is restricted to in-frame clones and leaves out a portion. The sample gives tens of thousands of clones, more than 70% of which show up once; under 0.75% is in the top ten. The sequence was obtained from a female donor with multiple sclerosis, enrolled in a pregnancy study. The specimen comprised CD4+ T cells from peripheral blood mononuclear cells, sampled in the first trimester of pregnancy.

The CDR3 sequence is CASSYSGVGRGYGYTF. The CDR3 DNA follows: TGTGCCAGCAGTTACTCCGGTGTGGGCAGGGGGTATGGCTACACCTTC. The chain combines TRBV6-5 with TRBJ1-2; 7 nucleotides line up with TRBD1. The germline V gene has CDR1 MNHEY and CDR2 SVGAGI. This CDR3 region has 16 residues. V lost 0 bases and J lost 5; bases outside the gene matches: 9.